This TCR beta chain was sequenced for a study of T-cell reconstitution after alpha-beta-depleted transplantation in children. Using unique molecular identifiers, the investigators prepared the TCRbeta library. TCRdb used MiXCR to reprocess the PCR reads, holding one entry per CDR3 protein. The sample contains approximately 240,000 distinct CDR3 sequences, approximately 10% of which appear only once. The CDR3 spans 14 residues. Deletions cut 6 bases from V and 2 bases from J, with 13 bases between. This clonotype was detected a few times. The chain carries TRBV12-3 or TRBV12-4 and TRBJ1-1; TRBD1 is a possible D gene (6 bases). The receptor was derived from a human donor who donated a stem cell graft to a child with acute lymphoblastic leukemia. Here the sequenced sample was PBMCs from the stem cell graft donor, taken from the stem cell graft. The CDR3 nucleotides read TGTGCCAGCAGAGCTGACAGGCGCAACACTGAAGCTTTCTTT. This codes for CASRADRRNTEAFF.